This T cell receptor beta chain was retrieved from a study of shared clonotypes between healthy human individuals. Overall study results and limits: Limitation of the genetic and exposure-history diversity represented came from the few donors.

Clones were sequenced by immunoSEQ multiplex PCR, and TCRdb holds only the in-frame ones, with some missing. The sample shows 980,000 or so clones, 70% to 85% of them seen only once. Losses at the gene ends were 1 base for V and 5 bases for J; bases not matched to a gene: 7. The CDR3 is made up of 14 amino acids. Germline CDR1 GTSNPN, CDR2 SVGIG (reference sequence). This clone was counted between two and nine times. Its antigen is unknown. This sequence was found in a man younger than 30 in good health. This rearrangement joins TRBV30 to TRBJ2-7; 8 nucleotides line up with TRBD1. Sample: memory CD4+ T cells sorted from blood. Subset here: CD45RA-negative fraction. The CDR3 DNA follows: TGTGCCTGGAGTGCAACGGACAGGGTCAACGAGCAGTACTTC. Translating it yields CAWSATDRVNEQYF.